This T cell receptor beta chain was retrieved from a study of CD8 T cells in Susac syndrome. From germline, CDR1 is DFQATT and CDR2 SNEGSKA (reference sequence). CDR3 length: 14 residues. V was pared by 5 bases and J by 5 bases, with 9 bases of the junction left unmatched. RNA amounts of roughly 0.45 to 1 ug underwent reverse transcription with random hexamers. The method of amplification for TCR beta CDR3 was immunoSEQ multiplex PCR, covering 54 Vbeta and 13 Jbeta. From the immunoSEQ multiplex PCR reads, TCRdb called clonotypes with MiXCR, one entry per CDR3 protein. The repertoire holds around 110,000 distinct CDR3 sequences, with over 95% as singletons.

V and J are TRBV20-1 and TRBJ1-2; 9 bases align to TRBD1. The clonotype was recovered from a human donor with Susac syndrome. The sequencing input was CD4+ T cells from PBMCs. In nucleotides, the CDR3 is TGCAGTGCTGCCGGGACAGGGCTCCAGTATGGCTACACCTTC. Its translation: CSAAGTGLQYGYTF.